Listed below are T cell receptor beta chains from one sample, sequenced in a study of cytomegalovirus exposure and HLA in healthy donors. The data were produced by immunoSEQ multiplex PCR, yet TCRdb's version contains in-frame clones alone and is incomplete. Here the sample spans 210,000 or so clones, around 73% being singletons. The specimen sequenced was PBMCs. These receptors originate from a woman in her 30s in good health and CMV-seropositive. CDR3s include the opening cysteine and the closing phenylalanine or tryptophan. Fields, in order: V gene, J gene, clone size, D gene, CDR3 protein, CDR3 DNA. A D gene is named only where the DNA matches it firmly. Clone size appears in some rows only: once, few, many, or a class for an expanded clone.

v_gene: TRBV10-3; j_gene: TRBJ2-3; abundance: NA; d_gene: TRBD2; CDR3aa: CAISESISGSGTDTQYF; CDR3nt: TGTGCCATCAGTGAGTCCATTAGCGGGAGTGGTACAGATACGCAGTATTTT
v_gene: TRBV28; j_gene: TRBJ1-3; abundance: NA; d_gene: NA; CDR3aa: CASSFSRAISGNTIYF; CDR3nt: TGTGCCAGCAGTTTTTCCAGGGCTATCTCTGGAAACACCATATATTTT
v_gene: TRBV11-3; j_gene: TRBJ1-1; abundance: NA; d_gene: TRBD1; CDR3aa: CASSSADRVKDTEAFF; CDR3nt: TGCGCCAGCAGCTCCGCCGACAGGGTAAAGGACACTGAAGCTTTCTTT
v_gene: TRBV2; j_gene: TRBJ2-5; abundance: NA; d_gene: TRBD1; CDR3aa: CASRDRDETQYF; CDR3nt: TGTGCCAGCAGGGACAGGGATGAGACCCAGTACTTC
v_gene: TRBV28; j_gene: TRBJ2-2; abundance: NA; d_gene: NA; CDR3aa: CASSLLLGGGRGELFF; CDR3nt: TGTGCCAGCAGTTTGTTGCTCGGGGGCGGGAGAGGGGAGCTGTTTTTT
v_gene: TRBV7-9; j_gene: TRBJ2-2; abundance: NA; d_gene: TRBD2; CDR3aa: CASSLGPGLAPNTGELFF; CDR3nt: TGTGCCAGCAGCTTAGGACCGGGACTAGCGCCGAACACCGGGGAGCTGTTTTTT
v_gene: TRBV30; j_gene: TRBJ2-7; abundance: NA; d_gene: TRBD2; CDR3aa: CAWSVGLAYEQYF; CDR3nt: TGTGCCTGGAGTGTAGGACTAGCCTACGAGCAGTACTTC
v_gene: TRBV4-2; j_gene: TRBJ2-7; abundance: NA; d_gene: TRBD1; CDR3aa: CASSQDRKGAEYF; CDR3nt: TGTGCCAGCAGCCAAGATAGAAAGGGGGCTGAGTACTTC
v_gene: TRBV10-3; j_gene: TRBJ1-1; abundance: NA; d_gene: TRBD1; CDR3aa: CAISATGYTEAFF; CDR3nt: TGTGCCATCAGCGCGACAGGGTATACTGAAGCTTTCTTT
v_gene: TRBV10-3; j_gene: TRBJ2-7; abundance: NA; d_gene: TRBD1; CDR3aa: CAIRPSGGHEQYF; CDR3nt: TGTGCCATCAGACCATCAGGGGGTCACGAGCAGTACTTC
v_gene: TRBV28; j_gene: TRBJ1-5; abundance: NA; d_gene: NA; CDR3aa: CASSFQRLSNQPQHF; CDR3nt: TGTGCCAGCAGTTTTCAGAGGCTTAGCAATCAGCCCCAGCATTTT
v_gene: TRBV5-6; j_gene: TRBJ1-2; abundance: NA; d_gene: TRBD1; CDR3aa: CASRAQGQRNYGYTF; CDR3nt: TGTGCCAGCAGAGCTCAGGGACAGAGGAACTATGGCTACACCTTC
v_gene: TRBV7-2; j_gene: TRBJ2-6; abundance: NA; d_gene: NA; CDR3aa: CASSFRAGANVLTF; CDR3nt: TGTGCCAGCAGCTTCAGGGCTGGGGCCAACGTCCTGACTTTC
v_gene: TRBV9; j_gene: TRBJ2-3; abundance: NA; d_gene: TRBD2; CDR3aa: CASSREGGRADTQYF; CDR3nt: TGTGCCAGCAGCCGGGAGGGGGGGAGGGCAGATACGCAGTATTTT
v_gene: TRBV28; j_gene: TRBJ1-2; abundance: NA; d_gene: NA; CDR3aa: CASSPNLGGRGYTF; CDR3nt: TGTGCCAGCAGTCCAAACCTAGGCGGCCGGGGCTACACCTTC
v_gene: TRBV7-9; j_gene: TRBJ2-1; abundance: NA; d_gene: TRBD2; CDR3aa: CASSFTGLANEQFF; CDR3nt: TGTGCCAGCAGCTTCACCGGACTAGCCAATGAGCAGTTCTTC
v_gene: TRBV5-8; j_gene: TRBJ1-1; abundance: NA; d_gene: NA; CDR3aa: CASSLGVSYSEAFF; CDR3nt: TGTGCCAGCAGCTTAGGGGTTTCTTATTCTGAAGCTTTCTTT
v_gene: TRBV29-1; j_gene: TRBJ1-3; abundance: NA; d_gene: NA; CDR3aa: CSVVVSSGNTIYF; CDR3nt: TGCAGCGTTGTTGTGAGCTCTGGAAACACCATATATTTT
v_gene: TRBV4-1; j_gene: TRBJ1-1; abundance: NA; d_gene: NA; CDR3aa: CASSQVARNTEAFF; CDR3nt: TGCGCCAGCAGCCAAGTTGCCAGGAACACTGAAGCTTTCTTT
v_gene: TRBV18; j_gene: TRBJ2-2; abundance: NA; d_gene: TRBD1; CDR3aa: CASSPPGQGPSLNTGELFF; CDR3nt: TGTGCCAGCTCACCACCGGGACAGGGGCCGTCTCTTAACACCGGGGAGCTGTTTTTT
v_gene: TRBV4-2; j_gene: TRBJ1-5; abundance: NA; d_gene: NA; CDR3aa: CASSQDVQPGYSNQPQHF; CDR3nt: TGTGCCAGCAGCCAAGATGTACAACCAGGCTATAGCAATCAGCCCCAGCATTTT
v_gene: TRBV14; j_gene: TRBJ1-6; abundance: NA; d_gene: NA; CDR3aa: CASSQRNSPLHF; CDR3nt: TGTGCCAGCAGCCAACGTAATTCACCCCTCCACTTT
v_gene: TRBV7-2; j_gene: TRBJ2-7; abundance: NA; d_gene: NA; CDR3aa: CASSLNLQAVSYEQYF; CDR3nt: TGTGCCAGCAGCCTCAATCTACAGGCTGTGTCCTACGAGCAGTACTTC
v_gene: TRBV7-9; j_gene: TRBJ2-1; abundance: few; d_gene: TRBD2; CDR3aa: CASRRIAGVGYNEQFF; CDR3nt: TGTGCCAGCAGGCGCATAGCGGGAGTAGGGTACAATGAGCAGTTCTTC
v_gene: TRBV28; j_gene: TRBJ2-5; abundance: NA; d_gene: TRBD2; CDR3aa: CASGTSGGQTQYF; CDR3nt: TGTGCCAGCGGGACTAGCGGGGGACAGACCCAGTACTTC
v_gene: TRBV4-3; j_gene: TRBJ1-1; abundance: NA; d_gene: NA; CDR3aa: CASSLAGGAGSTEAFF; CDR3nt: TGCGCCAGCAGCCTCGCCGGTGGCGCGGGATCCACTGAAGCTTTCTTT
v_gene: TRBV11-3; j_gene: TRBJ1-1; abundance: few; d_gene: TRBD1; CDR3aa: CASSLNRGTEAFF; CDR3nt: TGTGCCAGCAGCTTGAACAGGGGGACTGAAGCTTTCTTT
v_gene: TRBV5-1; j_gene: TRBJ2-3; abundance: once; d_gene: NA; CDR3aa: CASSLARPSTDTQYF; CDR3nt: TGCGCCAGCAGCTTGGCCCGTCCCAGCACAGATACGCAGTATTTT